This T cell receptor (beta chain) is drawn from a study of identical twins. The donor group consisted entirely of healthy Caucasians. Whole-study findings and limits: Low generation probability was overrepresented in out-of-frame alpha sequences shared by twins.

Unique molecular identifiers were present on the cDNA, and a universal primer site came from template switching. TCRdb re-called the 5' RACE reads through MiXCR, storing one row per CDR3 protein. The data contain approximately 1.8 million distinct CDR3 sequences, more than 30% of them singletons. The germline gives CDR1 SGHTA, CDR2 FQGNSA. This CDR3 spans 14 amino acids. J lost 6 bases, V lost 5 bases, and 9 bases had no gene match. In its sample, this clonotype was seen many times. Its antigen is unidentified. The sequence came from a newborn girl in good health. The V and J genes are TRBV7-2 and TRBJ2-7; 8 bases align to TRBD1. Sample: cord blood. CDR3 nucleotide sequence: TGTGCCAGCAGCCCTAGGACAGGGTACCCCGAGCAGTACTTC. It yields the protein CASSPRTGYPEQYF.